The T cell receptor (beta chain) described here comes from a study of blood T cell repertoires in COVID-19. For the study at large: Material from acute and convalescent COVID-19 was sourced from the United States, Italy and Spain.

The method was immunoSEQ multiplex PCR; TCRdb's version includes in-frame clones alone and lacks a portion of them. Seen here are about 170,000 clones, around 88% observed once, and the top ten hold around 3.6%. Germline lookup yields CDR1 KGHSH and CDR2 LQKENI. Trimming cost V 4 bases and J 4 bases; bases outside gene matches: 9. The CDR3 length is 15 residues. The rearrangement joins TRBV18 to TRBJ1-1; 7 bases match TRBD1. Sequenced material: PBMCs or T cells enriched from blood (not recorded which). The source of this sequence is a woman in her 50s in a cohort exposed to, infected with or recovered from COVID-19 (not recorded which). CDR3 loop: CASSRRDRDGTEAFF. CDR3 sequence (DNA): TGTGCCAGCTCACGGCGCGACAGGGACGGCACTGAAGCTTTCTTT.